The clone carrying this T cell receptor (beta chain) was counted only a few times. This record comes from a study of T cell changes during pregnancy in multiple sclerosis. The CDR3 length is 17 residues. Germline V lookup: CDR1 MRHNA, CDR2 SNTAGT. The ends lost 2 bases at V and 0 bases at J; junction bases unmatched: 0. Repertoires were generated with immunoSEQ multiplex PCR, while TCRdb's copy carries only in-frame clones and drops some. The profile shows around 25,000 clones, around four fifths of them singletons. The chain employs TRBV6-4 and TRBJ2-6, with TRBD2 matching over 11 bases. The receptor comes from a female donor in good health, enrolled as a control in a pregnancy study. Sequenced material: CD8+ T cells from peripheral blood mononuclear cells, taken in the first trimester of pregnancy. The DNA of the CDR3 is TGTGCCAGCAGTGACGGGACTAGCGGCTCTGGGGCCAACGTCCTGACTTTC. Its translation: CASSDGTSGSGANVLTF.